Listed below are T cell receptor beta chains from one sample, sequenced in a study of cytomegalovirus exposure and HLA in healthy donors. Generated by immunoSEQ multiplex PCR, the TCRdb table keeps only in-frame clones and is missing some. The sample holds some 150,000 clones, under 85% seen once. Specimen: PBMCs. The origin of the receptors is a man between 18 and 35 years old in good health and CMV-seronegative. Each CDR3 is given with its conserved first and last residue. D genes are given only for firm matches. Some rows have no size entry. The others give once, few or many, or a class for an expanded clone.

V gene,J gene,clone size,D gene,CDR3 protein,CDR3 DNA
TRBV28,TRBJ2-3,NA,TRBD2,CASSPETSAGGRTDTQYF,TGTGCCAGCAGCCCCGAAACTTCAGCGGGGGGTCGCACAGATACGCAGTATTTT
TRBV18,TRBJ1-2,NA,TRBD1,CASSPQLGQGLPNYGYTF,TGTGCCAGCTCACCACAGTTGGGACAGGGGCTCCCTAACTATGGCTACACCTTC
TRBV2,TRBJ1-2,NA,NA,CASSPWTDNYGYTF,TGTGCCAGCAGTCCGTGGACAGATAACTATGGCTACACCTTC
TRBV28,TRBJ2-4,NA,NA,CASSFDGRNSQYF,TGTGCCAGCAGTTTCGACGGAAGAAACAGTCAGTACTTC
TRBV9,TRBJ1-2,NA,TRBD1,CASSVARGPHYGYTF,TGTGCCAGCAGCGTAGCCAGGGGGCCTCACTATGGCTACACCTTC
TRBV6-4,TRBJ1-5,few,TRBD1,CASSDDRGEKHRSQHF,TGTGCCAGCAGTGACGACAGGGGAGAAAAACATCGTTCCCAGCATTTT
TRBV7-9,TRBJ2-7,NA,TRBD1,CASSYRDRGYEQYF,TGTGCCAGCAGCTACCGGGACAGGGGGTACGAGCAGTACTTC
TRBV9,TRBJ2-2,once,TRBD2,CASSAGAGGPGELFF,TGTGCCAGCAGCGCCGGGGCGGGGGGTCCCGGGGAGCTGTTTTTT
TRBV6-4,TRBJ2-5,NA,TRBD2,CASTIIAGGTETQYF,TGTGCCAGCACCATTATAGCGGGGGGGACAGAGACCCAGTACTTC
TRBV9,TRBJ2-5,NA,NA,CASSISFEGLMETQYF,TGTGCCAGCAGCATATCTTTTGAGGGATTAATGGAGACCCAGTACTTC
TRBV7-9,TRBJ1-2,few,NA,CASSPQLQGNYGYTF,TGTGCCAGCAGCCCCCAACTACAGGGCAACTATGGCTACACCTTC
TRBV6-5,TRBJ2-2,once,NA,CASSPGGTGELFF,TGTGCCAGCAGCCCCGGGGGTACCGGGGAGCTGTTTTTT
TRBV4-1,TRBJ2-3,NA,TRBD2,CASSRDSGGGTDTQYF,TGCGCCAGCAGCCGGGATAGCGGGGGGGGCACAGATACGCAGTATTTT
TRBV9,TRBJ2-7,NA,NA,CASSVDDRVQYF,TGTGCCAGCAGCGTAGATGACCGGGTTCAGTACTTC
TRBV10-3,TRBJ1-1,NA,NA,CAIAGRTNTEAFF,TGTGCCATTGCGGGGCGGACGAACACTGAAGCTTTCTTT
TRBV6-5,TRBJ1-3,NA,NA,CASSDGGIDTIYF,TGTGCCAGCAGTGACGGAGGGATAGACACCATATATTTT
TRBV7-9,TRBJ2-1,NA,TRBD2,CSSSPRGGYSYNEQFF,TGTTCCAGCAGCCCTCGGGGAGGGTACTCCTACAATGAGCAGTTCTTC
TRBV4-1,TRBJ2-1,NA,TRBD1,CASSQDLQGAYNEQFF,TGCGCCAGCAGCCAAGACCTCCAGGGGGCCTACAATGAGCAGTTCTTC
TRBV7-2,TRBJ2-2,NA,TRBD1,CASSPPGQTTGELFF,TGTGCCAGCAGCCCTCCGGGACAGACCACCGGGGAGCTGTTTTTT
TRBV6-5,TRBJ1-5,NA,NA,CATSSYRESNQPQHF,TGTGCCACCTCTTCGTACAGGGAGTCCAATCAGCCCCAGCATTTT
TRBV6-6,TRBJ2-2,NA,NA,CASSSISQGTGELFF,TGTGCCAGCAGTTCTATATCACAGGGCACCGGGGAGCTGTTTTTT
TRBV30,TRBJ2-2,NA,TRBD1,CAWGRQGATGELFF,TGTGCCTGGGGGAGACAGGGGGCCACCGGGGAGCTGTTTTTT
TRBV7-9,TRBJ1-2,few,NA,CATLGRGGYGYTF,TGTGCCACTTTGGGCAGGGGCGGCTATGGCTACACCTTC
TRBV5-1,TRBJ2-3,NA,TRBD2,CASSLGTSGGATDTQYF,TGCGCCAGCAGCTTGGGGACTAGCGGGGGGGCCACAGATACGCAGTATTTT
TRBV20-1,TRBJ2-7,NA,TRBD1,CSARTGARQYF,TGCAGTGCTAGGACAGGGGCCCGACAGTACTTC
TRBV7-2,TRBJ2-5,NA,TRBD2,CASSPKGAGGRETQYF,TGTGCCAGCAGCCCCAAGGGAGCGGGGGGGAGAGAGACCCAGTACTTC
TRBV4-3,TRBJ1-2,few,NA,CASSQDAYDIFNYGYTF,TGCGCCAGCAGCCAAGATGCCTACGACATTTTTAACTATGGCTACACCTTC
TRBV9,TRBJ2-7,NA,NA,CASSVEDSGHHEQYF,TGTGCCAGCAGCGTAGAAGATTCAGGGCACCACGAGCAGTACTTC